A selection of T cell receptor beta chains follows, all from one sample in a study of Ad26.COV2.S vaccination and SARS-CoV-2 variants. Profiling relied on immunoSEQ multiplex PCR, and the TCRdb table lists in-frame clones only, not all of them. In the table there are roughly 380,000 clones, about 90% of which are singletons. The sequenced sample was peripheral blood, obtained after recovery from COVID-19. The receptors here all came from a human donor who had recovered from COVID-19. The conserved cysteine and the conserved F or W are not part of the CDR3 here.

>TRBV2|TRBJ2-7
ASSDALAGPKYEQY
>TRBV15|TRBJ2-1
ATSSVAYLNEQF
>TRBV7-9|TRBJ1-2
ASSLRGYT
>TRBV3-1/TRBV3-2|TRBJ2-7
ASSQGRGAIYEQY
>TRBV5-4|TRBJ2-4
ASSLGAGGGAKNIQY
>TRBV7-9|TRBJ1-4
ASSWGGEKLF
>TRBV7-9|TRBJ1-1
ASSPNPVGATNTEAF
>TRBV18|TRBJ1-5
ASSLYGQDQPQH
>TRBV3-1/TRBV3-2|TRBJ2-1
ASSPREREQF
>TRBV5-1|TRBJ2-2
ASSPWGGSGELF
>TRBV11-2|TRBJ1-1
ASSRGGKPNTEAF
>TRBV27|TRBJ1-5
ASSLSGSNQPQH
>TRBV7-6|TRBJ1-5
ASSLEESSFYGNQPQH
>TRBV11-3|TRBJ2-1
ASSLETSGAYNEQF
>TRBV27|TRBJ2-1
ASSFSGVYNEQF
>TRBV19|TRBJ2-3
ASRIRGISLITSTDTQY
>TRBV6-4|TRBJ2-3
ASSVDGAFTDTQY
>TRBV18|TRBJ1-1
ASSLVGGLDNTEAF
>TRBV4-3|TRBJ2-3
ASSQVAASTDTQY
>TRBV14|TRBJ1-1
ASSLATGVAF
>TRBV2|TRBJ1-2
ASSEHRGSANYGYT
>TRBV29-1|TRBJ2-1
SARTGNEQF
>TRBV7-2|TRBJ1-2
ASSLAVRAEGYT
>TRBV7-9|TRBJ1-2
ASSPIGGQGTGYGYT
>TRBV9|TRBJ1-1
ASSVGTVPTEAF
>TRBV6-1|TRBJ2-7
ASSELRKTGGSEQY
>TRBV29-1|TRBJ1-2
SVEIEPGYT
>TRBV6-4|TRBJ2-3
ASSGGDTDTQY
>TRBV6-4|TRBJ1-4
ASSEKVLF
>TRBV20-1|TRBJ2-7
SAGYEQY
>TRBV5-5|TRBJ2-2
ASSPNYPQGRTGELF
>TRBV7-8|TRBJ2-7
ASSLGRIRYEQY
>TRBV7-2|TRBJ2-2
ASSGPGLALDYTGELF
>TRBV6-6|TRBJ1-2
ASSQGNYGYT
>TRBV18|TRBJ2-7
ASSPITGELYEQY